This entry lists 29 T cell receptor beta chains sequenced from one sample in a study of beta chain features in type 1 diabetes. Study findings and constraints: Moderately but significantly shorter TCRB CDR3s were found in Type 1 diabetes patients in all four CD4+ subsets.

Antigen specificity for these receptors is unknown. What was sequenced were expressed TCRB transcripts, since all of the isolated RNA had been reverse transcribed. Assay: immunoSEQ multiplex PCR; the TCRdb copy retains only in-frame clones and omits some. The data show around 250,000 clones, roughly 24% seen once. The sample comprised naive CD4+ T cells from blood. The origin of the receptors is a woman aged 25-40 years with type 1 diabetes.

This clone has only a few counts. The gene calls are TRBV14 and TRBJ2-1; 9 bases agree with TRBD2. The CDR3 is 15 amino acids. The germline V gene has CDR1 SGHDN and CDR2 FVKESK. With 2 bases clipped from V and 4 bases from J, the junction kept 3 bases outside the gene matches. The CDR3 sequence is CASSQTSGRYNEQFF. The CDR3 DNA reads as TGTGCCAGCAGCCAAACTAGCGGGCGATACAATGAGCAGTTCTTC.

J is TRBJ2-3 and V is TRBV5-4; no reliable D call. Looked up from germline, CDR1 is SGHNT and CDR2 is YYREEE (reference sequence). This CDR3 comprises 13 residues. With 3 bases removed from V and 4 bases from J, the gap between germline ends came to 9 bases. The CDR3 DNA is TGTGCCAGCAGCTCCCCCCCCTCAGATACGCAGTATTTT. Translating gives CASSSPPSDTQYF.

This chain connects TRBV27 to TRBJ1-2; 9 bases are a match to TRBD1. The CDR3 is 14 amino acids. In germline, CDR1 is MNHEY, CDR2 SMNVEV (reference sequence). V was clipped by 5 bases and J by 4 bases; unmatched bases: 5. Here the CDR3 DNA reads TGTGCCAGCAGTGCTACAGGGGGCGGCTATGGCTACACCTTC. This gives the protein CASSATGGGYGYTF.

The rearrangement joins TRBV19 to TRBJ1-5; 8 nucleotides agree with TRBD1. Germline-derived CDR1 and CDR2 are LNHDA and SQIVND (reference sequence). V lost 7 bases to trimming and J lost 1 base; unmatched junction nucleotides: 3. The CDR3 runs 14 residues. CDR3 sequence: CASNTGGSNQPQHF. CDR3 nucleotide sequence: TGTGCCAGTAATACAGGGGGGAGCAATCAGCCCCAGCATTTT.

A few counts support this clone. The V gene is TRBV5-1, the J gene TRBJ2-7; 9 bases align to TRBD1. Germline V lookup: CDR1 SGHRS, CDR2 YFSETQ. This CDR3 region has 14 residues. Trimming cost V 4 bases and J 6 bases; bases outside gene matches: 8. This CDR3 reads CASSKGDRASEQYF. As DNA, the CDR3 is TGCGCCAGCAGCAAGGGGGACAGGGCGAGCGAGCAGTACTTC.

This clone has more than one count but fewer than ten. The chain uses TRBV7-9 and TRBJ2-5; D perhaps matches TRBD2 (5 bases). Germline V lookup: CDR1 SEHNR, CDR2 FQNEAQ (reference sequence). CDR3 length equals 12 residues. This chain's CDR3 is CSSVRDQETQYF. CDR3 in DNA: TGTTCGTCAGTGAGGGACCAAGAGACCCAGTACTTC.

The V gene is TRBV11-1, the J gene TRBJ2-7; 9 bases are a match to TRBD2. Germline CDR1 reads SGHAT; CDR2 reads FQDESV (reference sequence). The J segment lost 3 bases and the V segment lost 0 bases, leaving 6 bases of the junction unmatched. The CDR3 extends over 16 amino acids. This CDR3 reads CASSLAETSGYYEQYF. The CDR3 region has the DNA TGTGCCAGCAGCTTAGCGGAAACTAGCGGGTACTACGAGCAGTACTTC.

The chain employs TRBV14 and TRBJ2-5; 8 bases map to TRBD1. CDR1 SGHDN and CDR2 FVKESK come from the germline V gene. This CDR3 is built from 15 residues. V gave up 2 bases and J gave up 4 bases; unmatched junction bases: 6. CDR3: CASSQLGQGVETQYF. Here the CDR3 DNA reads TGTGCCAGCAGCCAACTTGGACAGGGTGTAGAGACCCAGTACTTC.

There are a few counts of this clone. The rearrangement uses TRBV2 and TRBJ2-7; 15 nucleotides match TRBD2. Per germline, CDR1 SNHLY and CDR2 FYNNEI. With 10 bases clipped from V and 1 base from J, the junction kept 5 bases outside the gene matches. The CDR3 runs to 15 residues. The CDR3 nucleotides read TGTGCCACGTCGGGACTAGCGGGAGGATCCTACGAGCAGTACTTC. It yields the protein CATSGLAGGSYEQYF.

The chain has TRBV7-9 and TRBJ1-1; 8 nucleotides match TRBD1. The ends lost 1 base at V and 4 bases at J; junction bases unmatched: 2. Germline V lookup: CDR1 SEHNR, CDR2 FQNEAQ (reference sequence). CDR3 size: 14 residues. The CDR3 region is CASSLGDRGTEAFF. In DNA form, the CDR3 reads TGTGCCAGCAGCTTAGGAGACAGGGGCACTGAAGCTTTCTTT. The complete variable domain, with remaining parts taken from reference TRBV7-9 and TRBJ1-1, reads DTGVSQNPRHKITKRGQNVTFRCDPISEHNRLYWYRQTLGQGPEFLTYFQNEAQLEKSRLLSDRFSAERPKGSFSTLEIQRTEQGDSAMYLCASSLGDRGTEAFFGQGTRLTVV.

The V call is TRBV19, the J call TRBJ1-2; D call uncertain. The CDR3 consists of 14 residues. Looked up from germline, CDR1 is LNHDA and CDR2 is SQIVND (reference sequence). The V and J ends lost 3 bases and 8 bases respectively, with 16 bases between them. CDR3 protein: CASSMFGEVRGYTF. CDR3 bases: TGTGCCAGTAGTATGTTCGGCGAGGTCCGAGGCTACACCTTC.

This CDR3 reads CASSLPGGSYEQYF. CDR3 in DNA: TGTGCCAGCAGCTTACCGGGAGGGTCCTACGAGCAGTACTTC. The chain links TRBV7-9 to TRBJ2-7; 8 bases map to TRBD2. CDR3 length equals 14 residues. Trimming removed 2 bases from V and 1 base from J; junction bases left unmatched: 1. The germline V gene encodes CDR1 SEHNR and CDR2 FQNEAQ (reference sequence).

This clone was picked up a small number of times. The chain combines TRBV29-1 with TRBJ2-7; D not certain. The length of the CDR3 is 12 residues. Deletions cut 7 bases from V and 0 bases from J, with 10 bases between. Germline V lookup: CDR1 SQVTM, CDR2 ANQGSEA. As DNA, the CDR3 is TGCAGCGGCCGGGTCAGCTCCTACGAGCAGTACTTC. It translates to CSGRVSSYEQYF.

This clone was detected a few times. The chain has TRBV4-1 and TRBJ2-3; 9 positions match TRBD2. Germline assignment: CDR1 MGHRA and CDR2 YSYEKL. The length of the CDR3 is 15 residues. Germline trimming cut 4 bases from V and 5 bases from J; bases unmatched to any gene: 7. The CDR3: CASSRQAGGIDTQYF. DNA of the CDR3: TGCGCCAGCAGCCGGCAAGCGGGAGGCATAGATACGCAGTATTTT.

Here the CDR3 reads CASRNGAGGADTQYF. The CDR3, as DNA: TGTGCCAGCAGGAACGGGGCAGGGGGCGCGGATACGCAGTATTTT. J is TRBJ2-3 and V is TRBV25-1; 8 bases are shared with TRBD1. V shed 6 bases and J 6 bases; nucleotides not matched to a gene: 11. Germline-derived CDR1 and CDR2 are MGHDK and SYGVNS. The CDR3 contains 15 residues. Filled out from reference TRBV25-1 and TRBJ2-3, the complete variable domain reads EADIYQTPRYLVIGTGKKITLECSQTMGHDKMYWYQQDPGMELHLIHYSYGVNSTEKGDLSSESTVSRIRTEHFPLTLESARPSHTSQYLCASRNGAGGADTQYFGPGTRLTVL.

This clone was observed a handful of times. The V gene is TRBV7-9, the J gene TRBJ2-7; weak D call: TRBD2 (6 bases). The CDR3 is made up of 12 amino acids. Trimming cost V 3 bases and J 6 bases, with 9 bases left between them. The germline gives CDR1 SEHNR, CDR2 FQNEAQ (reference sequence). CDR3 sequence: CASSFSAGEQYF. DNA for the CDR3: TGTGCCAGCAGCTTTTCAGCGGGCGAGCAGTACTTC.

There are a few counts of this clone. The V and J genes are TRBV29-1 and TRBJ1-1; weak D call: TRBD1 (5 bases). In germline, CDR1 is SQVTM, CDR2 ANQGSEA. V lost 5 bases, J lost 2 bases, and 12 bases lay in between. This CDR3 contains 13 residues. The CDR3 DNA is TGCAGCGTTCTCAGGGTGCTAAACACTGAAGCTTTCTTT. Its protein is CSVLRVLNTEAFF.

This clone was seen only a few times. The rearrangement links TRBV30 to TRBJ2-3; 9 bases map to TRBD2. The J segment lost 6 bases and the V segment lost 5 bases, leaving 0 bases of the junction unmatched. The CDR3 has 11 amino acids. Germline loops: CDR1 GTSNPN, CDR2 SVGIG (reference sequence). The CDR3 is CAWGTSDTQYF. CDR3 in DNA: TGTGCCTGGGGGACTAGCGATACGCAGTATTTT.

The CDR3 loop is CASSQDRYPQYF. CDR3 nucleotide sequence: TGCGCCAGCAGCCAAGATCGCTACCCGCAGTACTTC. The gene calls are TRBV4-1 and TRBJ2-7; D not certain. V was clipped by 0 bases and J by 9 bases, with 9 bases between them. Germline CDR1 and CDR2: MGHRA and YSYEKL. The CDR3 runs 12 residues.

V is TRBV7-9 and J is TRBJ2-7; D might be TRBD2 (6 bases). Germline CDR1 and CDR2: SEHNR and FQNEAQ (reference sequence). V was trimmed by 5 bases and J by 0 bases, leaving 17 bases between them. CDR3 length equals 16 residues. CDR3 sequence: CASSLAGRPSSYEQYF. The CDR3 coding sequence is TGTGCCAGCAGCCTGGCGGGGCGGCCCAGCTCCTACGAGCAGTACTTC.

The chain has TRBV4-1 and TRBJ1-2, with D perhaps matching TRBD1 (6 bases). This CDR3 comprises 13 residues. Trimming pared 4 bases from V and 4 bases from J, leaving 10 bases between. Germline loops: CDR1 MGHRA, CDR2 YSYEKL. As DNA, the CDR3 is TGCGCCAGCAGCCGCCAGGGGACCTATGGCTACACCTTC. Protein product: CASSRQGTYGYTF.

This clone has a handful of counts. The chain employs TRBV5-1 and TRBJ1-1, with 8 bases that match TRBD1. Germline V gene data show CDR1 as SGHRS and CDR2 as YFSETQ. Trimming at V came to 4 bases and at J to 4 bases, leaving 9 bases not matched to a gene. This CDR3 spans 15 amino acids. As DNA, the CDR3 is TGCGCCAGCAGCGACCAGGACAGGGTTGGCACTGAAGCTTTCTTT. The encoded protein is CASSDQDRVGTEAFF.

V gene TRBV29-1 combines with J gene TRBJ2-1; D perhaps matches TRBD2 (5 bases). Germline V lookup: CDR1 SQVTM, CDR2 ANQGSEA. V gave up 1 base and J gave up 7 bases, with 11 bases separating them. CDR3 length: 13 residues. In DNA, the CDR3 is TGCAGCGTTGAAGTGTCAACGGGGAATGAGCAGTTCTTC. Translating it yields CSVEVSTGNEQFF.

This clone was observed a few times. V and J are TRBV9 and TRBJ1-3, with a weak D call TRBD1 (6 bases). The germline V and J ends were trimmed by 3 bases and 2 bases, with 12 bases remaining between them. The CDR3 loop spans 15 amino acids. Per germline, CDR1 SGDLS and CDR2 YYNGEE. Here the CDR3 DNA reads TGTGCCAGCAGCGATACCACAGGGACTGGAAACACCATATATTTT. Translated, it gives CASSDTTGTGNTIYF.

The chain carries TRBV28 and TRBJ2-7; 7 bases map to TRBD1. This CDR3 contains 12 residues. Per germline, CDR1 MDHEN and CDR2 SYDVKM. Trimming removed 6 bases from V and 5 bases from J; junction bases left unmatched: 4. The chain's CDR3 is CASRPTGNEQYF. The CDR3 DNA follows: TGTGCCAGCAGGCCGACAGGGAACGAGCAGTACTTC.

The V and J genes are TRBV6-6 and TRBJ2-1, with no clear D. This CDR3 contains 12 residues. Trimming pared 7 bases from V and 5 bases from J, leaving 9 bases between. Germline-derived CDR1 and CDR2 are MNHNY and SVGAGI (reference sequence). CDR3: CASTELDNEQFF. CDR3 in DNA: TGTGCCAGCACCGAACTTGACAATGAGCAGTTCTTC.

This clone was found a few times. The genes are TRBV19 and TRBJ2-7, with 10 bases lining up with TRBD1. V lost 6 bases and J lost 6; bases outside the gene matches: 8. Germline CDR1 is LNHDA and CDR2 is SQIVND (reference sequence). The CDR3 extends over 14 amino acids. CDR3 loop: CASSVTGGGSEQYF. The CDR3 nucleotides read TGTGCCAGTAGCGTGACAGGGGGCGGATCCGAGCAGTACTTC.

The V gene is TRBV16, the J gene TRBJ1-2; 8 bases match TRBD1. Unmatched junction bases numbered 6, after V lost 2 bases and J lost 4 bases. The V gene's germline CDR1 is KGHSY and CDR2 FQNENV. This CDR3 is 15 amino acids long. The CDR3, as DNA: TGTGCCAGCAGCCAACGAGACAGGGGTCTCTATGGCTACACCTTC. Protein product: CASSQRDRGLYGYTF.

The chain joins TRBV10-1 to TRBJ2-7; tentative D call: TRBD2 (6 bases). The CDR3 totals 15 residues. Trimming pared 6 bases from V and 3 bases from J, leaving 18 bases between. Germline lookup yields CDR1 WNHNN and CDR2 SYGVQD (reference sequence). Here the CDR3 reads CASSPLGAGSYEQYF. The CDR3 DNA is TGCGCCAGCAGCCCCCTTGGGGCGGGAAGCTACGAGCAGTACTTC.